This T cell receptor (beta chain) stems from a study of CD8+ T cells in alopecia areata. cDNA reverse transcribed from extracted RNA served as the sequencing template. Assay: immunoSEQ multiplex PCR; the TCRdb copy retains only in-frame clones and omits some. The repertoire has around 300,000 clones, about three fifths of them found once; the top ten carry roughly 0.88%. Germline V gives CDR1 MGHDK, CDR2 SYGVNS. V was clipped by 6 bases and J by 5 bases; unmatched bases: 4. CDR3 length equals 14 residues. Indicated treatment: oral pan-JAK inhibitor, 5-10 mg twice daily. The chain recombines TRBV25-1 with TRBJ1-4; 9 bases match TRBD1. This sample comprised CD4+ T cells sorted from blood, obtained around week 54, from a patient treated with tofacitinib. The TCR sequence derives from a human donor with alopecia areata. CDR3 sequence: CASRRGTGNEKLFF. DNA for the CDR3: TGTGCCAGCAGGAGGGGGACAGGGAATGAAAAACTGTTTTTT.